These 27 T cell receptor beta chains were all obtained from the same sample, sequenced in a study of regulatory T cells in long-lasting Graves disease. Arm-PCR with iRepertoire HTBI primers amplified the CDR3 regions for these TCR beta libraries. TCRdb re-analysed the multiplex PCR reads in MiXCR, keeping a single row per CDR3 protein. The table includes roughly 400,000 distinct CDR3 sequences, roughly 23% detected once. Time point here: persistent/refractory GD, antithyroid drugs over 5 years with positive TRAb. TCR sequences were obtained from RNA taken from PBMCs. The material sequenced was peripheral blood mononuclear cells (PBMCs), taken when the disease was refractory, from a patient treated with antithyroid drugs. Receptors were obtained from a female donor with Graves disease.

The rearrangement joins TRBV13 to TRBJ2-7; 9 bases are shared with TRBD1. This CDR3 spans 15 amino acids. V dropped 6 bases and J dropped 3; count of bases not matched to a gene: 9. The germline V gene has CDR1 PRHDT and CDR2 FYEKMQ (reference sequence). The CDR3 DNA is TGTGCCAGCAGTCCCCGGGACAGGGTAGTCTACGAGCAGTACTTC. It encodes CASSPRDRVVYEQYF.

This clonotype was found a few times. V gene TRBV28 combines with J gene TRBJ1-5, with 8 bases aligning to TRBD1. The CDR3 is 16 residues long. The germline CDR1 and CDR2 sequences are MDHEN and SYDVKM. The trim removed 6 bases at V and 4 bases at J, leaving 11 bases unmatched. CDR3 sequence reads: CASSPPRGLVNQPQHF. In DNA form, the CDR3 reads TGTGCCAGCAGCCCCCCCAGGGGGCTAGTAAATCAGCCCCAGCATTTT. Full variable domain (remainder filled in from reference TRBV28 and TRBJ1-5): DVKVTQSSRYLVKRTGEKVFLECVQDMDHENMFWYRQDPGLGLRLIYFSYDVKMKEKGDIPEGYSVSREKKERFSLILESASTNQTSMYLCASSPPRGLVNQPQHFGDGTRLSIL.

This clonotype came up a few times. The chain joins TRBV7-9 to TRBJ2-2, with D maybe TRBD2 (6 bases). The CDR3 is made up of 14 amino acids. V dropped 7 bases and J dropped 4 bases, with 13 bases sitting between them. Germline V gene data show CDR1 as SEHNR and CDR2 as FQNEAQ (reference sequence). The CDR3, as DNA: TGTGCCAGCAACTTGGAGGGGACCACCGGGGAGCTGTTTTTT. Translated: CASNLEGTTGELFF.

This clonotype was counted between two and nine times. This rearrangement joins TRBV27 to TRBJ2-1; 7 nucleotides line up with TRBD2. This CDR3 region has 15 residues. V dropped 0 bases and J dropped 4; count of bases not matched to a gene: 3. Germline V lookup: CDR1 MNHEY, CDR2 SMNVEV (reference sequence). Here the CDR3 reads CASSLSAGPYNEQFF. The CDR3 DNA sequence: TGTGCCAGCAGTTTATCAGCGGGACCATACAATGAGCAGTTCTTC.

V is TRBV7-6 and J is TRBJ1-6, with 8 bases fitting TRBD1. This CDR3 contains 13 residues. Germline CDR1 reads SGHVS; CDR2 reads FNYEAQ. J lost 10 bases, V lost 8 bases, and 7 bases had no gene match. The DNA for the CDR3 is TGTGCCAGCGGACAGGGCCTTGAGTCACCCCTCCACTTT. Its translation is CASGQGLESPLHF.

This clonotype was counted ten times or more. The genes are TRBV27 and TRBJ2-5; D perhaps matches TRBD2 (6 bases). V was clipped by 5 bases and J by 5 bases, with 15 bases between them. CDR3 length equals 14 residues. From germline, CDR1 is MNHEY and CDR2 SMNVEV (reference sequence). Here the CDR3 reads CASSPLRDWETQYF. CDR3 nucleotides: TGTGCCAGCAGTCCCCTTCGGGACTGGGAGACCCAGTACTTC.

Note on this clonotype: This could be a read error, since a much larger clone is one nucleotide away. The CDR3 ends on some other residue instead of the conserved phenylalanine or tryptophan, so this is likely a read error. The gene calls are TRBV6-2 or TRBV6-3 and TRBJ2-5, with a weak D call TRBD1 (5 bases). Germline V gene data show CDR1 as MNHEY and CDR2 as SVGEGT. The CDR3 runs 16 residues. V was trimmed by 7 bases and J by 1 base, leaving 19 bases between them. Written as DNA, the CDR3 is TGTGCCAGCACCGACCGGGCCAACAGGCTCCAAGAGACCCAGTACCTC. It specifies CASTDRANRLQETQYL.

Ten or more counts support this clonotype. In DNA, the CDR3 is TGTGCCAGCAACTCCGAAGAGAGGACCCAGTACTTC. Translating it yields CASNSEERTQYF. The rearrangement joins TRBV7-8 to TRBJ2-5; D gene ambiguous. Per the germline V gene, CDR1 is SGHVS and CDR2 is FQNEAQ. V lost 7 bases and J lost 7, with 13 bases in between. The CDR3 contains 12 residues.

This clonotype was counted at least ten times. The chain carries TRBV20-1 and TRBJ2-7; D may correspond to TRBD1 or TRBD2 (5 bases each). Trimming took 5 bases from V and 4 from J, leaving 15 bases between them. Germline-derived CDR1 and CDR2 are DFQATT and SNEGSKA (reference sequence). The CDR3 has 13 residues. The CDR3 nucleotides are TGCAGTGCTGACGAACACGGGACGTACGAGCAGTACTTC. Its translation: CSADEHGTYEQYF.

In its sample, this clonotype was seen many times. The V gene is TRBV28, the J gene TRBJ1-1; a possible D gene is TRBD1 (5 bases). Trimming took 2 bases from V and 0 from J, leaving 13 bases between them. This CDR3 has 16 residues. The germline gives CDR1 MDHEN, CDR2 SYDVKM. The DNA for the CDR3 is TGTGCCAGCAGTTTAGTGGACACCATGATGAACACTGAAGCTTTCTTT. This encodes CASSLVDTMMNTEAFF.

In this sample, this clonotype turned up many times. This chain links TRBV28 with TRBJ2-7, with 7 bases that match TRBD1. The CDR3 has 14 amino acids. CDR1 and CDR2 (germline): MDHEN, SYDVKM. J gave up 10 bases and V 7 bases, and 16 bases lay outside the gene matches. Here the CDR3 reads CASTVSGQRLYQYF. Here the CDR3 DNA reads TGTGCCAGCACTGTCTCGGGACAGCGCCTCTACCAGTACTTC. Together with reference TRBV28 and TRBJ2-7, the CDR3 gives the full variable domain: DVKVTQSSRYLVKRTGEKVFLECVQDMDHENMFWYRQDPGLGLRLIYFSYDVKMKEKGDIPEGYSVSREKKERFSLILESASTNQTSMYLCASTVSGQRLYQYFGPGTRLTVT.

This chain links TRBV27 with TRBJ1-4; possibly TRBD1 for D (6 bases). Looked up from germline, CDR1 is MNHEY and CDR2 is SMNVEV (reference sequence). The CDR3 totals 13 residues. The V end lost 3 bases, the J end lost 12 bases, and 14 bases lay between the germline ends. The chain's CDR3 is CASSLVPGAELFF. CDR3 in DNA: TGTGCCAGCAGTTTGGTTCCGGGGGCGGAACTGTTTTTT.

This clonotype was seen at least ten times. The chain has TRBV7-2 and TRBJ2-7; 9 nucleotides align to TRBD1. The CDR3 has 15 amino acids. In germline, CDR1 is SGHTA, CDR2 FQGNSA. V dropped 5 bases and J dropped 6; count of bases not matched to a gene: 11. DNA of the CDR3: TGTGCCAGCAGCGTACCGGGACAGGGTAGGAGCGAGCAGTACTTC. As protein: CASSVPGQGRSEQYF.

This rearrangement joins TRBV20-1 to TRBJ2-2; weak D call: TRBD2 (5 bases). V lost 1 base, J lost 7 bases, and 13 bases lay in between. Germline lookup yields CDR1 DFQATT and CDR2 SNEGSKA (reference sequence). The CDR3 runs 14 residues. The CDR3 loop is CSARGGLALGELFF. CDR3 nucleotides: TGCAGTGCTAGAGGCGGTCTAGCACTCGGGGAGCTGTTTTTT.

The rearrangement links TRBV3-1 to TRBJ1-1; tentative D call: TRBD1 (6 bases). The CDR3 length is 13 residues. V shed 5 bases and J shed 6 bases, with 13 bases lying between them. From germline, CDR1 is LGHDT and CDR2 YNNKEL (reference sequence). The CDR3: CASSIGGFAEAFF. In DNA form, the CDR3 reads TGTGCCAGCAGCATAGGGGGGTTCGCTGAAGCTTTCTTT.

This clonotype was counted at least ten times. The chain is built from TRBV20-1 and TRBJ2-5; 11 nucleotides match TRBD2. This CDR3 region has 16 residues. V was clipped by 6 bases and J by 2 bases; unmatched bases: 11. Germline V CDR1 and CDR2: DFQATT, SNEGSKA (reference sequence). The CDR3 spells CSASAGTSGEQETQYF. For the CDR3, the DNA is TGCAGTGCAAGTGCCGGGACTAGCGGCGAGCAAGAGACCCAGTACTTC.

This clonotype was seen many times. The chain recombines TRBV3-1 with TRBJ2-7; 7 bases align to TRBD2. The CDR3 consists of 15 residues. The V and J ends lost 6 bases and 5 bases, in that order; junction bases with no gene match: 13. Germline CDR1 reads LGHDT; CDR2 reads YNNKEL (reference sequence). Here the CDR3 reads CASSVWGAGAHEQYF. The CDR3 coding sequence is TGTGCCAGCAGTGTATGGGGTGCGGGAGCCCACGAGCAGTACTTC.

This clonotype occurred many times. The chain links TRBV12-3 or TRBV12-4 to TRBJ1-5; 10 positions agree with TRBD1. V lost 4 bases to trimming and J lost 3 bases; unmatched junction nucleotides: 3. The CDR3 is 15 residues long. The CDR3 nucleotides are TGTGCCAGCAGTTCGGGACAGGGGATCAATCAGCCCCAGCATTTT. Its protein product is CASSSGQGINQPQHF.

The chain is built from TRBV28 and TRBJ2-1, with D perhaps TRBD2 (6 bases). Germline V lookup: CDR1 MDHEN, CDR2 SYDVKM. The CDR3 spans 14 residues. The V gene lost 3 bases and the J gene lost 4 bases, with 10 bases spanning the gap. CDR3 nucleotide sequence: TGTGCCAGCAGTTTCACGCGGGGTTACAATGAGCAGTTCTTC. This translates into CASSFTRGYNEQFF.

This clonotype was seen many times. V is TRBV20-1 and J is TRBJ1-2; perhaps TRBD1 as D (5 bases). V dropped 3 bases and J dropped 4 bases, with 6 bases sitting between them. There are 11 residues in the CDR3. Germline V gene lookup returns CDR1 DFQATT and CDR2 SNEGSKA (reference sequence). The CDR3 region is CSASGTYGYTF. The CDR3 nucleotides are TGCAGTGCTAGCGGGACCTATGGCTACACCTTC.

DNA for the CDR3: TGTGCCAGTAGTAAGAGGGTATTCACAGATACGCAGTATTTT. Amino acids: CASSKRVFTDTQYF. The rearrangement links TRBV19 to TRBJ2-3; weak D call: TRBD2 (5 bases). Trimming left V 4 bases short and J 2 bases short, with 10 bases between. Germline V gene lookup returns CDR1 LNHDA and CDR2 SQIVND (reference sequence). The CDR3 extends over 14 amino acids. The full variable domain, completed using reference TRBV19 and TRBJ2-3, is DGGITQSPKYLFRKEGQNVTLSCEQNLNHDAMYWYRQDPGQGLRLIYYSQIVNDFQKGDIAEGYSVSREKKESFPLTVTSAQKNPTAFYLCASSKRVFTDTQYFGPGTRLTVL.

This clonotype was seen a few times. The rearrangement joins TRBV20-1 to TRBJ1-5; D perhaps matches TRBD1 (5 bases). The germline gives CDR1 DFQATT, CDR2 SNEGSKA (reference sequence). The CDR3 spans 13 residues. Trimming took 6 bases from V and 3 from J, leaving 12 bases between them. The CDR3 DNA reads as TGCAGTGCCCGGGACGGTATCAATCAGCCCCAGCATTTT. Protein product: CSARDGINQPQHF.

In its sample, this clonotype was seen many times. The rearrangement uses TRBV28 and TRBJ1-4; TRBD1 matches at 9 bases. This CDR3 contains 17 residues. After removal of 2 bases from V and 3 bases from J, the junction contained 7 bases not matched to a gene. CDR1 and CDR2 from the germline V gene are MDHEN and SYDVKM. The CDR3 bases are TGTGCCAGCAGTTTAGGGGACAGGGTTAGGGCTAATGAAAAACTGTTTTTT. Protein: CASSLGDRVRANEKLFF.

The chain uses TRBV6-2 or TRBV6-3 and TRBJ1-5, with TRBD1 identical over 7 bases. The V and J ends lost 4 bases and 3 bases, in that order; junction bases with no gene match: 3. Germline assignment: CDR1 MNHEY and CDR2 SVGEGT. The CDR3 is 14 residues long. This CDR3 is CASSSDRHNQPQHF. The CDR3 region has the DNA TGTGCCAGCAGTTCGGACAGGCACAATCAGCCCCAGCATTTT.

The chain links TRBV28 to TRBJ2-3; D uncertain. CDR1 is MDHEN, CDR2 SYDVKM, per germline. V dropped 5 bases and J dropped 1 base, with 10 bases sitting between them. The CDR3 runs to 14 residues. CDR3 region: CASSPLEGTDTQYF. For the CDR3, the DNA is TGTGCCAGCAGTCCCCTCGAGGGCACAGATACGCAGTATTTT. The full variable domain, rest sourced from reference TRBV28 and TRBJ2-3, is DVKVTQSSRYLVKRTGEKVFLECVQDMDHENMFWYRQDPGLGLRLIYFSYDVKMKEKGDIPEGYSVSREKKERFSLILESASTNQTSMYLCASSPLEGTDTQYFGPGTRLTVL.

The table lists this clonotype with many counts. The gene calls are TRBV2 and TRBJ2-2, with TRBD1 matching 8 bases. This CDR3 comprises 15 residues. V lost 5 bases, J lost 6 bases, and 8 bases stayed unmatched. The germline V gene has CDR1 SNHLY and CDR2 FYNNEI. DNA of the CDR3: TGTGCCAGCAGTCTAACTACAGGGGGTCCCGGGGAGCTGTTTTTT. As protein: CASSLTTGGPGELFF.

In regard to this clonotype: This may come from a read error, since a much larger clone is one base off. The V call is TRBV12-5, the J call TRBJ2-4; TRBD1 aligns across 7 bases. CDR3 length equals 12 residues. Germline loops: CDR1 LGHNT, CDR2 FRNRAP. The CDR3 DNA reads TGTGTTAGTGGTTCCGAAGGGGGCCGCCAGTACTTC. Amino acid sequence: CVSGSEGGRQYF.